This T cell receptor (beta chain) was documented in a study of blood T cell repertoires in COVID-19. The wider study: Samples representing acute and convalescent COVID-19 were sourced from the United States, Italy and Spain.

In the source study's methods: Estimated nucleated cell counts came from reference gene primer amplification. Only in-frame clones appear in the TCRdb table, and some are missing; sequencing was by immunoSEQ multiplex PCR. That table gives V, J and clone size, and the DNA gave D and trimming. The table records 140,000 to 150,000 clones, 80% to 90% of them present only once. The J segment lost 4 bases and the V segment lost 0 bases, leaving 8 bases of the junction unmatched. The CDR3 extends over 17 amino acids. In germline, CDR1 is SGDLS, CDR2 YYNGEE. This TCR derives from a human donor in a cohort sampled during active COVID-19. The chain uses TRBV9 and TRBJ2-5; 11 bases are a match to TRBD2. The sample consisted of peripheral blood. CDR3 region: CASSVGSGGGAVETQYF. CDR3 DNA: TGTGCCAGCAGCGTAGGTAGCGGGGGGGGAGCGGTAGAGACCCAGTACTTC.